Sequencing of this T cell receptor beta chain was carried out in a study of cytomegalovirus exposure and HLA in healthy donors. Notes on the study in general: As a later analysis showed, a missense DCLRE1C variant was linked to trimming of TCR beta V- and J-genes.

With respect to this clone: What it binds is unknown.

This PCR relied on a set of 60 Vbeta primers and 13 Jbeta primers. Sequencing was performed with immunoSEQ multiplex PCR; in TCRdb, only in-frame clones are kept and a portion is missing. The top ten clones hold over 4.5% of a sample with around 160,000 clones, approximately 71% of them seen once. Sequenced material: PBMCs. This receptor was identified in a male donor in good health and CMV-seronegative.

Written as DNA, the CDR3 is TGCGCCAGCAGCTCCACGGGATATAATTCACCCCTCCACTTT. Protein: CASSSTGYNSPLHF. V gene TRBV5-1 combines with J gene TRBJ1-6; D gene ambiguous. CDR1 is SGHRS, CDR2 YFSETQ, per germline. The germline V and J ends were trimmed by 3 bases and 4 bases, with 8 bases remaining between them. The CDR3 extends over 14 amino acids.